The 21 T cell receptor beta chains below were found in one sample sequenced in a study of blood T cells in healthy people across ages (dated by TCRdb to the mid-2010s). Library creation used 5' RACE. The reads were generated on an Illumina HiSeq 2500. A second PCR of 7 to 11 cycles was performed with a sample-barcoded 5' primer and a J-beta primer mix. The public sequencing data were trimmed at Q25 with fastp and processed into clonotypes with MiXCR by TCRdb, which kept only in-frame beta chains. Every CDR3 protein is listed once, alongside the most common genes and DNA of its rows. This sample lists about 1 million distinct CDR3 sequences; more than 40% were detected once. The top ten clonotypes cover about 20% of the sample. The sequencing sample was made of blood. The receptors derive from a woman aged 60 to 75 in good health.

The gene calls are TRBV6-6 and TRBJ2-7, with TRBD2 matching over 14 bases. The germline V gene encodes CDR1 MNHNY and CDR2 SVGAGI (reference sequence). The CDR3 is 16 residues long. J was trimmed by 5 bases and V by 6 bases; bases with no gene match: 9. CDR3 coding DNA: TGTGCCAGCAGCAACGGAGGGACTAGCGGGAGTAACGAGCAGTACTTC. Translated, it gives CASSNGGTSGSNEQYF.

The table lists this clonotype with many counts. The chain has TRBV6-2 or TRBV6-3 and TRBJ2-7; D is perhaps TRBD2 (6 bases). Deletions cut 6 bases from V and 2 bases from J, with 11 bases between. The CDR3 runs 13 residues. CDR1 MNHEY and CDR2 SVGEGT come from the germline V gene. The DNA for the CDR3 is TGTGCCAGCAGGCCCGGGACTGCCTACGAGCAGTACTTC. Encoded protein: CASRPGTAYEQYF.

This clonotype came up a few times. The chain is built from TRBV5-1 and TRBJ2-7, with D possibly being TRBD2 (6 bases). Germline lookup yields CDR1 SGHRS and CDR2 YFSETQ. This CDR3 has 17 residues. Trimming stripped 0 bases from V and 2 bases from J, with 18 bases between. The CDR3 DNA is TGCGCCAGCAGCTTGGGGGGAGCGGGCTACCCAACCTACGAGCAGTACTTC. Translating gives CASSLGGAGYPTYEQYF. The full variable domain, in which reference TRBV5-1 and TRBJ2-7 provide the parts outside the CDR3, is KAGVTQTPRYLIKTRGQQVTLSCSPISGHRSVSWYQQTPGQGLQFLFEYFSETQRNKGNFPGRFSGRQFSNSRSEMNVSTLELGDSALYLCASSLGGAGYPTYEQYFGPGTRLTVT.

This clonotype was picked up one time. A much more abundant neighbour one base away suggests this may be a read error. The gene calls are TRBV9 and TRBJ2-1; 14 bases map to TRBD2. The CDR3 is 16 amino acids. Germline assignment: CDR1 SGDLS and CDR2 YYNGEE. The CDR3 region is CTSSPAGTSGRNEQFF. DNA for the CDR3: TGTACCAGCAGCCCAGCCGGGACTAGCGGGAGAAATGAGCAGTTCTTC.

The V gene is TRBV28, the J gene TRBJ2-5, with D unresolved. The CDR3 runs to 15 residues. Germline assignment: CDR1 MDHEN and CDR2 SYDVKM. The V gene lost 5 bases and the J gene lost 1 base, with 14 bases spanning the gap. This chain's CDR3 is CASSQISFPQETQYF. CDR3 nucleotides: TGTGCCAGCAGTCAGATCTCTTTTCCCCAAGAGACCCAGTACTTC.

This clonotype was seen only a few times. One end of the junction does not line up with germline, which may come from a read error. The chain recombines TRBV12-3 or TRBV12-4 with TRBJ2-6, with D possibly matching TRBD1 (5 bases). CDR3 size: 13 residues. As DNA, the CDR3 is TGTGCCAGCACCCTGGTTGGGGCCAACGTCCCGACTTTC. It yields the protein CASTLVGANVPTF.

The rearrangement links TRBV18 to TRBJ1-4; D not resolved. The CDR3 length is 16 residues. The V and J ends lost 0 bases and 1 base respectively, with 9 bases between them. CDR1 KGHSH and CDR2 LQKENI come from the germline V gene. CDR3 protein: CASSPPTGVTNEKLFF. As DNA, the CDR3 is TGTGCCAGCTCACCACCGACGGGAGTAACTAATGAAAAACTGTTTTTT.

In DNA, the CDR3 is TGCAGTGCCCCAATAGCGGGTGGCTATGAGCAGTTCTTC. It encodes CSAPIAGGYEQFF. The rearrangement uses TRBV20-1 and TRBJ2-1; 7 nucleotides agree with TRBD2. The V gene end was trimmed by 6 bases and the J gene end by 8 bases; junction bases not matched to a gene: 10. Germline CDR1 reads DFQATT; CDR2 reads SNEGSKA (reference sequence). The CDR3 has 13 amino acids.

The J gene is TRBJ2-3, the V gene TRBV6-1; tentatively, D is TRBD1 (6 bases). Looked up from germline, CDR1 is MNHNS and CDR2 is SASEGT. Trimming shortened V by 5 bases and J by 4 bases, and 10 bases separated the two germline ends. The CDR3 totals 13 residues. CDR3 sequence: CASSQQGADTQYF. Written as DNA, the CDR3 is TGTGCCAGCAGTCAACAGGGTGCAGATACGCAGTATTTT.

This clonotype was counted a few times. The gene calls are TRBV3-1 and TRBJ2-7, with D maybe TRBD1 (5 bases). Germline CDR1 is LGHDT and CDR2 is YNNKEL (reference sequence). CDR3 size: 13 residues. V was cut by 0 bases and J by 10 bases, with 13 bases left in between. In nucleotides, the CDR3 is TGTGCCAGCAGCCAAGATTGGGGCAGGGAACAGTACTTC. This codes for CASSQDWGREQYF.

The rearrangement links TRBV6-1 to TRBJ2-7, with 12 bases matching TRBD1. The CDR3 sequence is 16 residues long. CDR1 and CDR2 (germline): MNHNS, SASEGT. V gave up 2 bases and J gave up 2 bases; unmatched junction bases: 4. CDR3 sequence (DNA): TGTGCCAGCAGTGAAAGAGGGACAGGGGGCACCTACGAGCAGTACTTC. Its protein product is CASSERGTGGTYEQYF.

The chain couples TRBV2 to TRBJ2-5, with D possibly TRBD2 on 6 matching bases. Germline assignment: CDR1 SNHLY and CDR2 FYNNEI. V was pared by 11 bases and J by 2 bases, with 12 bases between. CDR3 size: 12 residues. CDR3 coding DNA: TGTGCCTCCAAGCGGGTACAAGAGACCCAGTACTTC. It encodes CASKRVQETQYF.

The chain recombines TRBV12-3 or TRBV12-4 with TRBJ2-3; D is possibly TRBD2 (5 bases). The CDR3 has 15 residues. Deletions cut 3 bases from V and 2 bases from J, with 12 bases between. CDR3 in DNA: TGTGCCAGCAGTTTTCAGGAGGCTCCCACAGATACGCAGTATTTT. Its translation: CASSFQEAPTDTQYF.

This clonotype was counted only a few times. This chain joins TRBV27 and TRBJ2-6; 10 bases align to TRBD1. From germline, CDR1 is MNHEY and CDR2 SMNVEV (reference sequence). This CDR3 contains 16 residues. Trimming removed 5 bases from V and 2 bases from J; junction bases left unmatched: 3. CDR3 residues: CASSQDRGAGANVLTF. The CDR3 DNA is TGTGCCAGCAGTCAGGACAGGGGGGCTGGGGCCAACGTCCTGACTTTC. Full variable domain (missing parts from reference TRBV27 and TRBJ2-6): EAQVTQNPRYLITVTGKKLTVTCSQNMNHEYMSWYRQDPGLGLRQIYYSMNVEVTDKGDVPEGYKVSRKEKRNFPLILESPSPNQTSLYFCASSQDRGAGANVLTFGAGSRLTVL.

The chain uses TRBV7-3 and TRBJ2-1; TRBD2 matches at 7 bases. CDR1 SGHTA and CDR2 FQGTGA come from the germline V gene. Trimming at V came to 2 bases and at J to 4 bases, leaving 11 bases not matched to a gene. The CDR3 has 17 residues. The CDR3 protein is CASSLFVGTNAYNEQFF. CDR3 coding DNA: TGTGCCAGCAGCTTATTTGTAGGGACTAACGCATACAATGAGCAGTTCTTC.

This chain connects TRBV6-1 to TRBJ1-5, with TRBD1 matching over 8 bases. With 3 bases clipped from V and 2 bases from J, the junction kept 18 bases outside the gene matches. Germline values: CDR1 MNHNS, CDR2 SASEGT. The CDR3 is 20 residues long. CDR3 sequence: CASSDALMGTGNGGNQPQHF. The CDR3, as DNA: TGTGCCAGCAGTGATGCCCTTATGGGGACAGGCAATGGGGGCAATCAGCCCCAGCATTTT.

This clonotype has only a few counts. The CDR3: CASSPFGANNEKLFF. In DNA form, the CDR3 reads TGTGCCAGCAGCCCTTTCGGGGCTAATAATGAAAAACTGTTTTTT. This chain links TRBV7-6 with TRBJ1-4, with TRBD1 as a possible D gene (5 bases). The CDR3 has 15 amino acids. The ends were cut back, 5 bases at V and 4 bases at J, with 14 bases in the middle. Looked up from germline, CDR1 is SGHVS and CDR2 is FNYEAQ.

V is TRBV5-1 and J is TRBJ1-1, with D possibly matching TRBD1 (6 bases). V lost 0 bases to trimming and J lost 0 bases, with 12 bases between them. CDR1 and CDR2 (germline): SGHRS, YFSETQ. The CDR3 sequence is 16 residues long. The CDR3 sequence is CASSLGPGGLNTEAFF. The CDR3 DNA sequence: TGCGCCAGCAGCTTGGGCCCCGGGGGGCTGAACACTGAAGCTTTCTTT.

This clonotype was recorded once. One end of the junction fails to match germline, which may point to a read error. The chain links TRBV20-1 to TRBJ2-3; 9 bases line up with TRBD1. The CDR3 contains 14 residues. Germline assignment: CDR1 DFQATT and CDR2 SNEGSKA (reference sequence). The CDR3 DNA reads as TGCGGTGCCAACCGGGACAGGGACCCAGATACGCAGTATTTT. This codes for CGANRDRDPDTQYF.

This chain connects TRBV5-1 to TRBJ2-5; TRBD1 agrees at 7 bases. The J segment lost 5 bases and the V segment lost 0 bases, leaving 10 bases of the junction unmatched. Looked up from germline, CDR1 is SGHRS and CDR2 is YFSETQ. The CDR3 runs 16 residues. The CDR3 coding sequence is TGCGCCAGCAGCTTGGTCGGGACAGCCGTCAGTGAGACCCAGTACTTC. It encodes CASSLVGTAVSETQYF. Supplemented by reference TRBV5-1 and TRBJ2-5, the full variable domain reads KAGVTQTPRYLIKTRGQQVTLSCSPISGHRSVSWYQQTPGQGLQFLFEYFSETQRNKGNFPGRFSGRQFSNSRSEMNVSTLELGDSALYLCASSLVGTAVSETQYFGPGTRLLVL.

In the case of this clonotype: A clone one base away is much larger, so this may be a read error. The chain combines TRBV6-2 or TRBV6-3 with TRBJ2-7; 11 nucleotides align to TRBD2. V gave up 2 bases and J gave up 9 bases; unmatched junction bases: 9. The CDR3 is 15 amino acids. Germline-derived CDR1 and CDR2 are MNHEY and SVGEGT. In DNA, the CDR3 is TGTGCCAGCAGTTACGCCGGCACTAGCGGGAGCGTGCAGTACTTC. It translates to CASSYAGTSGSVQYF.